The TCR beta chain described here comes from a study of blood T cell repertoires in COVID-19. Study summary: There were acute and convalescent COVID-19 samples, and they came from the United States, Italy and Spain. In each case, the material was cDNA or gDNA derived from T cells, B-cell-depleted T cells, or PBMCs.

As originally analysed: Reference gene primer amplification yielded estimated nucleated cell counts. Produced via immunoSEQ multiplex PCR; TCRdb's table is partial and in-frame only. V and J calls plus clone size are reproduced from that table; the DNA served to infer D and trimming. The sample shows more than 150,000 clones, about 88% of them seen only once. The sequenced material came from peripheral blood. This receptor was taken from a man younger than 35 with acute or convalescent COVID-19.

CDR3 coding DNA: TGTGCCAGCAGGGAGATGAATGAGCAGTTCTTC. Translated, it gives CASREMNEQFF. This chain joins TRBV12-3 or TRBV12-4 and TRBJ2-1, with D hard to call. This CDR3 region has 11 residues. V lost 6 bases, J lost 7 bases, and 7 bases lay in between.